Shown below are 28 T cell receptor beta chains from a single sample sequenced in a study of shared clonotypes between healthy human individuals. Terminally differentiated effector memory CD45RA+ cells were left out of the naive CD8 fraction, which was CD45RO-negative and positively selected for CCR7. The repertoire was sequenced with immunoSEQ multiplex PCR; TCRdb's copy has only in-frame clones and lacks some. The repertoire includes roughly 590,000 clones, just under 97% of them detected once, and over 0.09% sits in the top ten. The sequencing sample was made of naive CD8+ T cells sorted from blood. Receptors were obtained from a woman in her 30s in good health.

The CDR3 sequence is CASSPTGFHEQYF. The CDR3 DNA is TGTGCCAGCAGCCCCACAGGGTTCCACGAGCAGTACTTC. The chain carries TRBV14 and TRBJ2-7, with D perhaps TRBD1 (6 bases). The CDR3 contains 13 residues. The V gene's germline CDR1 is SGHDN and CDR2 FVKESK. V was trimmed by 4 bases and J by 5 bases, leaving 12 bases between them. The full variable domain, rest sourced from reference TRBV14 and TRBJ2-7, is EAGVTQFPSHSVIEKGQTVTLRCDPISGHDNLYWYRRVMGKEIKFLLHFVKESKQDESGMPNNRFLAERTGGTYSTLKVQPAELEDSGVYFCASSPTGFHEQYFGPGTRLTVT.

The chain employs TRBV6-6 and TRBJ2-7; D is undetermined. V lost 0 bases, J lost 0 bases, and 9 bases lay in between. Germline CDR1 reads MNHNY; CDR2 reads SVGAGI (reference sequence). The CDR3 runs 15 residues. The CDR3 protein is CASSYSDGNSYEQYF. CDR3 DNA sequence: TGTGCCAGCAGTTACTCGGACGGAAACTCCTACGAGCAGTACTTC.

A note on this clone: The same CDR3 arises from other DNA sequences in this sample as well. The chain has TRBV10-3 and TRBJ1-1; D gene unclear. The CDR3 loop spans 13 amino acids. The ends were cut back, 3 bases at V and 5 bases at J, with 10 bases in the middle. Germline V gene lookup returns CDR1 ENHRY and CDR2 SYGVKD. In DNA form, the CDR3 reads TGTGCCATCAGTGACGGAGGAGGGACTGAAGCTTTCTTT. Amino acids: CAISDGGGTEAFF.

Only a few counts were recorded for this clone. CDR3 sequence (DNA): TGTGCCAGCAGTTTGGGACAGGCGCGTACGGGCTACACCTTC. Translated, it gives CASSLGQARTGYTF. This chain links TRBV7-9 with TRBJ1-2; the match to TRBD1 covers 8 bases. In germline, CDR1 is SEHNR, CDR2 FQNEAQ (reference sequence). V lost 6 bases and J lost 8; bases outside the gene matches: 11. The CDR3 covers 14 residues.

J is TRBJ2-5 and V is TRBV25-1, with D unclear. This CDR3 has 14 residues. Trimming removed 2 bases from V and 4 bases from J, with 11 bases in between. Germline V gene sequence: CDR1 MGHDK, CDR2 SYGVNS. In DNA form, the CDR3 reads TGTGCCAGCAGTGAAATAGAACTAATAGAGACCCAGTACTTC. Encoded protein: CASSEIELIETQYF.

The V call is TRBV11-2, the J call TRBJ2-7, with a possible D match to TRBD1 (6 bases). CDR3 length: 14 residues. CDR1 SGHAT and CDR2 FQNNGV come from the germline V gene. The V end lost 5 bases, the J end lost 4 bases, and 15 bases lay between the germline ends. CDR3 loop: CASSDTGLGYEQYF. For the CDR3, the DNA is TGTGCCAGCAGCGATACAGGGTTGGGTTACGAGCAGTACTTC.

A remark on this clone: Other nucleotide sequences in the sample specify the same CDR3. The chain employs TRBV5-4 and TRBJ2-1; no clear D gene. There are 11 residues in the CDR3. V was shortened by 3 bases and J by 10 bases, with 8 bases between the two germline ends. The germline V gene encodes CDR1 SGHNT and CDR2 YYREEE (reference sequence). The CDR3 DNA is TGTGCCAGCAGCTCTCTCAACGAGCAGTTCTTC. Its translation is CASSSLNEQFF.

The CDR3 DNA follows: TGTGCCAGCAGCCAAAGGACTAGCCGGGTAGATACGCAGTATTTT. It specifies CASSQRTSRVDTQYF. V usage is TRBV14 and J usage is TRBJ2-3, with 8 bases fitting TRBD2. This CDR3 spans 15 amino acids. From germline, CDR1 is SGHDN and CDR2 FVKESK. V lost 2 bases and J lost 5; bases outside the gene matches: 6.

The chain links TRBV28 to TRBJ1-1, with D maybe TRBD1 (6 bases). Germline CDR1 reads MDHEN; CDR2 reads SYDVKM. The CDR3 runs 16 residues. The V end was cut by 6 bases, the J end by 0 bases, with 17 bases between. CDR3 coding DNA: TGTGCCAGCAGCACCGGGACAAGACTCATGAACACTGAAGCTTTCTTT. This gives the protein CASSTGTRLMNTEAFF.

The chain combines TRBV9 with TRBJ2-6, with unresolved D. This CDR3 is 11 amino acids long. V was clipped by 7 bases and J by 5 bases, with 4 bases between them. Germline CDR1 SGDLS, CDR2 YYNGEE. The CDR3 DNA reads TGTGCCAGCTGGCGGGCCAACGTCCTGACTTTC. This sequence encodes CASWRANVLTF.

The CDR3 nucleotides read TGTGCCAGCAGCTTGTTCCTAGCGGGAGAAGGGGGCACAGATACGCAGTATTTT. Residues: CASSLFLAGEGGTDTQYF. The chain is built from TRBV5-6 and TRBJ2-3; 10 nucleotides line up with TRBD2. This CDR3 has 18 amino acids. Trimming removed 1 base from V and 1 base from J; junction bases left unmatched: 9. Germline V lookup: CDR1 SGHDT, CDR2 YYEEEE.

The CDR3 region has the DNA TGTGCCAGCAGCTTCAAGAGGAACAGATATGGCTACACCTTC. Its translation: CASSFKRNRYGYTF. V and J are TRBV7-9 and TRBJ1-2; D unresolved. V lost 3 bases and J lost 5, with 13 bases in between. The CDR3 runs 14 residues. Germline-derived CDR1 and CDR2 are SEHNR and FQNEAQ (reference sequence).

The rearrangement joins TRBV7-9 to TRBJ1-1; weak D call: TRBD1 (5 bases). The CDR3 spans 18 residues. The V gene's germline CDR1 is SEHNR and CDR2 FQNEAQ (reference sequence). V shed 4 bases and J shed 0 bases, with 21 bases lying between them. The CDR3 spells CASSSPSGDAEMNTEAFF. CDR3 sequence (DNA): TGTGCCAGCAGCTCTCCTTCGGGGGACGCTGAAATGAACACTGAAGCTTTCTTT.

This clone was picked up a small number of times. CDR3 bases: TGTGCCAGCAGCTTACAGGGGGCCATTGGGGAGACCCAGTACTTC. It translates to CASSLQGAIGETQYF. The chain couples TRBV7-9 to TRBJ2-5, with TRBD1 matching over 8 bases. Per the germline V gene, CDR1 is SEHNR and CDR2 is FQNEAQ (reference sequence). The V segment lost 2 bases and the J segment 5 bases; nucleotides outside the gene matches: 7. The CDR3 is 15 residues long.

The DNA of the CDR3 is TGTGCCAGCAGCCAAGAAATCGACAGAAGCCAATATTTT. Its translation: CASSQEIDRSQYF. V is TRBV14 and J is TRBJ1-3; a possible D gene is TRBD1 (5 bases). The germline V gene has CDR1 SGHDN and CDR2 FVKESK. V was clipped by 0 bases and J by 15 bases, with 15 bases between them. CDR3 length: 13 residues.

The chain employs TRBV6-5 and TRBJ1-4; 9 nucleotides align to TRBD1. The CDR3 has 14 residues. CDR1 MNHEY and CDR2 SVGAGI come from the germline V gene. J lost 6 bases, V lost 5 bases, and 4 bases had no gene match. The CDR3: CASSNRGRDEKLFF. In DNA, the CDR3 is TGTGCCAGCAGTAACAGGGGGCGTGATGAAAAACTGTTTTTT.

This rearrangement joins TRBV4-1 to TRBJ2-1; the match to TRBD2 covers 14 bases. Trimming took 6 bases from V and 7 from J; bases not matched to a gene: 8. The V gene's germline CDR1 is MGHRA and CDR2 YSYEKL. The CDR3 length is 16 residues. For the CDR3, the DNA is TGCGCCAGCAGTATCTACGGGACTAGCGGGAGTAATGAGCAGTTCTTC. As protein: CASSIYGTSGSNEQFF.

This rearrangement joins TRBV11-2 to TRBJ2-4; 7 nucleotides line up with TRBD1. Germline lookup yields CDR1 SGHAT and CDR2 FQNNGV. The CDR3 extends over 17 amino acids. V dropped 0 bases and J dropped 3; count of bases not matched to a gene: 8. CDR3 sequence: CASSLDLTGLDKNIQYF. The CDR3, as DNA: TGTGCCAGCAGCTTAGATCTGACAGGGTTGGACAAAAACATTCAGTACTTC. The full variable domain, rest sourced from reference TRBV11-2 and TRBJ2-4, is EAGVAQSPRYKIIEKRQSVAFWCNPISGHATLYWYQQILGQGPKLLIQFQNNGVVDDSQLPKDRFSAERLKGVDSTLKIQPAKLEDSAVYLCASSLDLTGLDKNIQYFGAGTRLSVL.

The genes are TRBV7-8 and TRBJ1-5; D unresolved. V shed 1 base and J shed 0 bases, with 7 bases lying between them. The CDR3 consists of 15 residues. Germline loops: CDR1 SGHVS, CDR2 FQNEAQ. The CDR3 nucleotides are TGTGCCAGCAGCTTAGGGCAGAATAGCAATCAGCCCCAGCATTTT. This translates into CASSLGQNSNQPQHF.

V gene TRBV4-1 combines with J gene TRBJ2-1; D is undetermined. The CDR3 is 13 residues long. V gave up 0 bases and J gave up 8 bases, with 8 bases separating them. Germline V gene sequence: CDR1 MGHRA, CDR2 YSYEKL. CDR3 DNA: TGCGCCAGCAGCCAAGATAGTCGAGATGAGCAGTTCTTC. As protein: CASSQDSRDEQFF.

V usage is TRBV5-6 and J usage is TRBJ2-7, with D perhaps assigned TRBD1 or TRBD2 (5 bases each). Trimming left V 4 bases short and J 2 bases short, with 13 bases between. CDR1 and CDR2 (germline): SGHDT, YYEEEE. The CDR3 sequence is 14 residues long. CDR3 region: CASSPGDGPYEQYF. The CDR3 coding sequence is TGTGCCAGCAGCCCCGGGGACGGACCCTACGAGCAGTACTTC.

This clone was observed once. This chain uses TRBV11-2 with TRBJ2-7; 8 nucleotides align to TRBD2. V was clipped by 3 bases and J by 3 bases; unmatched bases: 7. The CDR3 loop spans 15 amino acids. CDR1 is SGHAT and CDR2 is FQNNGV in the germline V gene. The CDR3 region is CASSLSSGIHYEQYF. CDR3 nucleotide sequence: TGTGCCAGCAGCTTGAGTAGCGGGATCCACTACGAGCAGTACTTC.

This chain joins TRBV7-8 and TRBJ2-7, with TRBD1 matching 8 bases. The V gene end was trimmed by 2 bases and the J gene end by 2 bases; junction bases not matched to a gene: 5. Germline V gene data show CDR1 as SGHVS and CDR2 as FQNEAQ. The CDR3 runs 15 residues. The CDR3 DNA follows: TGTGCCAGCAGCTTAACGGACAGGGTCGCCTACGAGCAGTACTTC. It codes for CASSLTDRVAYEQYF.

The J gene is TRBJ1-3, the V gene TRBV7-2; D remains ambiguous. The V end lost 5 bases, the J end lost 2 bases, and 13 bases lay between the germline ends. The CDR3 is 15 residues long. Germline V gene lookup returns CDR1 SGHTA and CDR2 FQGNSA. The CDR3 loop is CASSREGFPGNTIYF. The CDR3 DNA is TGTGCCAGCAGCAGAGAAGGGTTTCCTGGAAACACCATATATTTT.

This chain joins TRBV2 and TRBJ2-7, with 14 bases aligning to TRBD2. CDR1 and CDR2 from the germline V gene are SNHLY and FYNNEI. Germline trimming cut 5 bases from V and 12 bases from J; bases unmatched to any gene: 24. The CDR3 consists of 19 residues. In DNA form, the CDR3 reads TGTGCCAGCAGTCCTCGCGGAGATCGACTAGCGGGAGGGCCTCATCAAGCGTACTTC. Protein product: CASSPRGDRLAGGPHQAYF.

This rearrangement joins TRBV28 to TRBJ2-5; TRBD1 aligns across 7 bases. The CDR3 runs 13 residues. Germline loops: CDR1 MDHEN, CDR2 SYDVKM. The junction had 13 bases not matched to a gene; V was cut back by 7 bases and J by 11 bases. As DNA, the CDR3 is TGTGCCAGCACCTCCGGGACAGCCTACGTGCAGTACTTC. This codes for CASTSGTAYVQYF.

The chain links TRBV14 to TRBJ2-1, with TRBD2 as a possible D gene (6 bases). V was pared by 4 bases and J by 5 bases, with 15 bases between. This CDR3 spans 15 amino acids. Germline-derived CDR1 and CDR2 are SGHDN and FVKESK. For the CDR3, the DNA is TGTGCCAGCAGCCCCCCGTTAGCGGTCAACAATGAGCAGTTCTTC. It is translated as CASSPPLAVNNEQFF.

V usage is TRBV5-6 and J usage is TRBJ2-2; 10 bases are a match to TRBD2. V lost 0 bases to trimming and J lost 4 bases; unmatched junction nucleotides: 3. Germline V CDR1 and CDR2: SGHDT, YYEEEE. The CDR3 length is 16 residues. DNA of the CDR3: TGTGCCAGCAGCTTGGGCCTAGCGGGAGCCACCGGGGAGCTGTTTTTT. Its translation: CASSLGLAGATGELFF.